This T cell receptor (beta chain) was profiled in a study of blood T cells in healthy people across ages. Across the study: Using template switching, researchers captured about one barcoded beta molecule for each two T cells. Study findings and constraints: Naive T cell percentage strongly correlated with TCR beta diversity.

With a J-beta primer mix and a sample-barcoded 5' primer, a second PCR ran about 7 to 12 cycles. TCRdb recomputed calls from the 5' RACE reads with MiXCR, one row per CDR3 protein. Among 450,000 to 700,000 distinct CDR3 sequences listed, 25% to 30% were seen once. The germline V gene has CDR1 LGHDT and CDR2 YNNKEL (reference sequence). The CDR3 length is 15 residues. This clonotype showed up just a few times. Its antigen is not known. The source is a woman in her 70s in good health. What was sequenced was blood. The chain couples TRBV3-1 to TRBJ2-1; D unclear. The J call may be faulty, since TRBJ2-5 better matches the DNA end. The chain's CDR3 is CASSFTMFGSETQYF. DNA of the CDR3: TGTGCCAGCAGCTTTACTATGTTTGGGTCAGAGACCCAGTACTTC.